The 10 T cell receptor beta chains below all came from one sample that was sequenced in a study of blood T cells in healthy people across ages. Next came a second PCR, run for about 6 to 12 cycles, which used a sample-barcoded 5' primer along with a J-beta primer mix. A single record per CDR3 protein comes from TCRdb applying MiXCR to the 5' RACE reads. The sample records 600,000 to 650,000 distinct CDR3 sequences, roughly 50% being singletons. Sequenced: blood. These receptors originate from a man between 60 and 75 years old in good health.

This clonotype occurred once. The chain is built from TRBV4-1 and TRBJ1-4; D remains unclear. V lost 4 bases to trimming and J lost 7 bases, with 10 bases between them. Germline loops: CDR1 MGHRA, CDR2 YSYEKL. The CDR3 has 13 residues. In DNA, the CDR3 is TGCGCCAGCAGCCCCGCGGGTAGTGAAAAACTGTTTTTT. The encoded protein is CASSPAGSEKLFF.

The chain is built from TRBV15 and TRBJ2-2, with D tentatively TRBD2 (5 bases). CDR1 is LNHNV, CDR2 YYDKDF, per germline (reference sequence). The CDR3 is made up of 17 amino acids. With 1 base removed from V and 6 bases from J, the gap between germline ends came to 18 bases. DNA for the CDR3: TGTGCCACCAGCAGAGGTTACGGGGTCGGAAAGGCCGGGGAGCTGTTTTTT. Amino acid sequence: CATSRGYGVGKAGELFF.

CDR3 protein: CSARVQPGANVLTF. The DNA for the CDR3 is TGCAGTGCTAGAGTTCAGCCTGGGGCCAACGTCCTGACTTTC. This chain links TRBV20-1 with TRBJ2-6; D is undetermined. The CDR3 has 14 residues. Trimming removed 1 base at V and 2 bases at J, with 6 bases between. Germline values: CDR1 DFQATT, CDR2 SNEGSKA (reference sequence).

The chain employs TRBV7-9 and TRBJ2-1; 12 bases match TRBD2. Unmatched junction bases numbered 7, after V lost 5 bases and J lost 5 bases. This CDR3 has 16 amino acids. Germline lookup yields CDR1 SEHNR and CDR2 FQNEAQ (reference sequence). The CDR3 DNA sequence: TGTGCCAGCAGCAGACTTCTAGCGGGGGGGGACAATGAGCAGTTCTTC. This sequence encodes CASSRLLAGGDNEQFF.

The genes are TRBV29-1 and TRBJ2-5; perhaps TRBD2 as D (5 bases). The germline CDR1 and CDR2 sequences are SQVTM and ANQGSEA. This CDR3 has 13 residues. V was cut by 3 bases and J by 4 bases, with 12 bases left in between. CDR3 bases: TGCAGCGTTGAGTCCGGGGTTCGAGAGACCCAGTACTTC. Its translation: CSVESGVRETQYF.

This chain connects TRBV9 to TRBJ1-2; maybe TRBD1 (5 bases). The length of the CDR3 is 12 residues. Germline CDR1 is SGDLS and CDR2 is YYNGEE. Trimming left V 3 bases short and J 12 bases short, with 15 bases between. The CDR3 region is CASSAQTGANTF. CDR3 nucleotide sequence: TGTGCCAGCAGCGCTCAAACTGGGGCGAACACCTTC.

This clonotype appeared a few times. The chain employs TRBV10-1 and TRBJ2-1, with 8 bases fitting TRBD1. CDR1 is WNHNN and CDR2 is SYGVQD in the germline V gene (reference sequence). Losses at the gene ends were 5 bases for V and 8 bases for J; bases not matched to a gene: 11. This CDR3 is 15 amino acids long. CDR3 sequence reads: CASSLGQGFMDEQFF. The CDR3 nucleotides read TGCGCCAGCAGTCTCGGACAGGGCTTCATGGATGAGCAGTTCTTC.

J is TRBJ2-3 and V is TRBV27, with D perhaps matching TRBD2 (5 bases). This CDR3 has 15 amino acids. Trimming removed 3 bases from V and 2 bases from J, with 12 bases in between. CDR1 is MNHEY and CDR2 is SMNVEV in the germline V gene (reference sequence). For the CDR3, the DNA is TGTGCCAGCAGTTTCCAGCGGCCCAACACAGATACGCAGTATTTT. It specifies CASSFQRPNTDTQYF.

As to this clonotype: The junction departs from germline at one end; a sequencing error may be responsible. This chain connects TRBV6-5 to TRBJ2-1; D is possibly TRBD1 (6 bases). The CDR3 extends over 15 amino acids. Germline V gene data show CDR1 as MNHEY and CDR2 as SVGAGI. This CDR3 reads CAGSRTGSSYNEQFF. The CDR3 DNA sequence: TGTGCCGGCAGTCGTACAGGGAGCTCCTACAATGAGCAGTTCTTC.

The chain carries TRBV27 and TRBJ1-5; D gene ambiguous. V was pared by 2 bases and J by 0 bases, with 5 bases between. Germline CDR1 and CDR2: MNHEY and SMNVEV (reference sequence). This CDR3 has 14 amino acids. CDR3 residues: CASSLLSSNQPQHF. The CDR3 DNA follows: TGTGCCAGCAGTTTACTGAGTAGCAATCAGCCCCAGCATTTT.